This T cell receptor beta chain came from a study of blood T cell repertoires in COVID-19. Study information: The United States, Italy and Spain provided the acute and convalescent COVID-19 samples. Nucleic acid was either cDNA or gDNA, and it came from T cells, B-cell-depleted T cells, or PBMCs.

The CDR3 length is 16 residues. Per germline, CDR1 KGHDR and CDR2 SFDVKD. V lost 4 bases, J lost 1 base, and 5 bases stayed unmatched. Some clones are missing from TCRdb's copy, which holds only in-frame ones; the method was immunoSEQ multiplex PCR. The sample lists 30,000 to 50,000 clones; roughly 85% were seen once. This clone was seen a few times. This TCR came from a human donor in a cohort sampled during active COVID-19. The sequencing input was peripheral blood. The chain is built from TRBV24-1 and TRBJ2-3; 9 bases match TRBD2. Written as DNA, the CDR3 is TGTGCCACCAGTGAACCTAGCGGGACGCGCACAGATACGCAGTATTTT. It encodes CATSEPSGTRTDTQYF.